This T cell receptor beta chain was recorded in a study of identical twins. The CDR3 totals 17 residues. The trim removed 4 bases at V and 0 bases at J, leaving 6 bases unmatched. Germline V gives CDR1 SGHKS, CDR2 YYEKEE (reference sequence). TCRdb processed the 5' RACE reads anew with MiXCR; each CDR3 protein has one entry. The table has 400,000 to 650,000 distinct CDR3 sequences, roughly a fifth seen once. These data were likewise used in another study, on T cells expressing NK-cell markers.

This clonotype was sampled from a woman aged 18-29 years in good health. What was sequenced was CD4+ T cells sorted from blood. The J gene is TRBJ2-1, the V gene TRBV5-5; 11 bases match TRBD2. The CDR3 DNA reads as TGTGCCAGCAGCACTCGACTAGCGGGGTTCTCCTACAATGAGCAGTTCTTC. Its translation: CASSTRLAGFSYNEQFF. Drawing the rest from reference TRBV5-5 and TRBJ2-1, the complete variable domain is DAGVTQSPTHLIKTRGQQVTLRCSPISGHKSVSWYQQVLGQGPQFIFQYYEKEERGRGNFPDRFSARQFPNYSSELNVNALLLGDSALYLCASSTRLAGFSYNEQFFGPGTRLTVL.